The rows below give T cell receptor beta chains drawn from one sample of a study of blood T cell repertoires in COVID-19. Sequencing was performed with immunoSEQ multiplex PCR; in TCRdb, only in-frame clones are kept and a portion is missing. This table holds more than 400,000 clones, roughly 91% found once. Sequenced input: PBMCs or T cells enriched from blood (not recorded which). Receptor source: a young man who had recovered from COVID-19. The CDR3 runs from the conserved cysteine through the conserved F or W. Each record gives: clone size, V gene, J gene, D gene, CDR3 DNA, CDR3 protein. The D gene is left open where the match is weak. Clone sizes are given selectively: once, few, many, or a class where the clone is expanded.

.	TRBV2	TRBJ1-1	.	TGTGCCAGCAGGAAAAAAAGGGGGAGGGACACTGAAGCTTTCTTT	CASRKKRGRDTEAFF
.	TRBV7-9	TRBJ2-3	.	TGTGCCAGCAGCCCCCGAGGGGGTCCTAGCACAGATACGCAGTATTTT	CASSPRGGPSTDTQYF
once	TRBV5-6	TRBJ1-6	.	TGTGCCAGCAGCTTTTCCGTTGGCAATTCACCCCTCCACTTT	CASSFSVGNSPLHF
.	TRBV5-4	TRBJ1-5	TRBD1	TGTGCCAGCAGCCTCAACAGGGGACGCAATCAGCCCCAGCATTTT	CASSLNRGRNQPQHF
.	TRBV19	TRBJ2-1	.	TGTGGCGCCGGGACTCCTATCAATGAGCAGTTCTTC	CGAGTPINEQFF
.	TRBV6-5	TRBJ2-5	TRBD2	TGTGCCAGCTCAAGACTAGCGGGGGGTGAAGAGACCCAGTACTTC	CASSRLAGGEETQYF
.	TRBV6-5	TRBJ1-6	TRBD1	TGTGCCAGCGCAAAGACGGCAGGGGGAAATTCACCCCTCCACTTT	CASAKTAGGNSPLHF
.	TRBV28	TRBJ1-3	.	TGTGCCAGCAGTGACACACAGGGAGTTCGGAACACCATATATTTT	CASSDTQGVRNTIYF
once	TRBV5-5	TRBJ2-1	TRBD2	TGTGCCAGCAGCTGGGTAGCGGGAGACAATGAGCAGTTCTTC	CASSWVAGDNEQFF
.	TRBV3-1/TRBV3-2	TRBJ2-7	.	TGTGCCAGCAGCCAATCCTTGACTGGAAGAGCCTACGAGCAGTACTTC	CASSQSLTGRAYEQYF
many	TRBV25-1	TRBJ1-1	TRBD1	TGTGCCAGCAGAACAGGGGGCGGGACGAACACTGAAGCTTTCTTT	CASRTGGGTNTEAFF
.	TRBV10-3	TRBJ1-6	.	TGTGCCATCAGCGCGGGGGGGGCGAGGAATTCACCCCTCCACTTT	CAISAGGARNSPLHF
.	TRBV29-1	TRBJ1-4	TRBD1	TGCAGCGCGGACGGGACAGGAGTTGGAAAACTGTTTTTT	CSADGTGVGKLFF
.	TRBV24-1	TRBJ1-2	.	TGTGCCACCAGTGATACACGCAGGGACATCTATGGCTACACCTTC	CATSDTRRDIYGYTF
.	TRBV28	TRBJ2-1	TRBD2	TGTGCCAGCAGTTCACCGAGCGGGGCGGGTATTACCTACAATGAGCAGTTCTTC	CASSSPSGAGITYNEQFF
.	TRBV5-1	TRBJ2-7	TRBD2	TGCGCCAGCACGGGCCAGCTCGGGGACTACACCTACGAGCAGTACTTC	CASTGQLGDYTYEQYF
.	TRBV7-6	TRBJ2-1	.	TGTGCCAGCAGCTTATGGGGGCCTACTAATCTCGATGAGCAGTTCTTC	CASSLWGPTNLDEQFF
.	TRBV12-3/TRBV12-4	TRBJ1-4	.	TGTGCCATCCGGGGGTTGCGGGAAAAACTGTTTTTT	CAIRGLREKLFF
.	TRBV5-1	TRBJ2-3	TRBD1	TGCGCCAGCAGCTCGCAGGGGGCGTCAGATACGCAGTATTTT	CASSSQGASDTQYF
.	TRBV9	TRBJ2-2	.	TGTGCCAGTAACAGGGATATGGGGACCGGGGAGCTGTTTTTT	CASNRDMGTGELFF
.	TRBV15	TRBJ1-5	.	TGTGCCACCAGCAGTAACAGTGTCCCGTATAGCAATCAGCCCCAGCATTTT	CATSSNSVPYSNQPQHF
.	TRBV19	TRBJ1-2	TRBD1	TGTGCCAGTACCGAGGACAGGGGGGTCTATGGCTACACCTTC	CASTEDRGVYGYTF
.	TRBV5-1	TRBJ2-1	TRBD2	TGCGCCAGCAGTGCACTAGCGGGAGGCTGGAATGAGCAGTTCTTC	CASSALAGGWNEQFF
once	TRBV29-1	TRBJ1-2	.	TGCAGCGTTGCCCCGGCGGATTCCTATGGCTACACCTTC	CSVAPADSYGYTF
.	TRBV28	TRBJ1-2	TRBD1	TGTGCCAGCAGACCAGGACAGGCCGCACCACCTAACTATGGCTACACCTTC	CASRPGQAAPPNYGYTF
.	TRBV28	TRBJ1-2	TRBD1	TGTGCCAGCACCCCTACAGGGGAGTATGGCTACACCTTC	CASTPTGEYGYTF
.	TRBV12-3/TRBV12-4	TRBJ1-2	.	TGTGCCAGCAGTCCCCGGACTGATGGCTACACCTTC	CASSPRTDGYTF
.	TRBV6-2/TRBV6-3	TRBJ1-5	TRBD1	TGTGCCAGCAGACCTCTACAGGGGGCCATTCAGCCCCAGCATTTT	CASRPLQGAIQPQHF
.	TRBV7-7	TRBJ1-3	TRBD1	TGTGCCAGCAGCTTAGACAGGGGGAAAAGAAACACCATATATTTT	CASSLDRGKRNTIYF
.	TRBV4-1	TRBJ2-7	.	TGCGCCAGCAGCCAAGATACAGGGAACTACGAGCAGTACTTC	CASSQDTGNYEQYF
.	TRBV7-8	TRBJ1-2	.	TGTGCCAGCAGCTCCGGAGGGGCAGGGAGTGGCTACACCTTC	CASSSGGAGSGYTF
.	TRBV11-3	TRBJ1-6	TRBD1	TGTGCCAGCAGCTTAGATCCGGGACAGGGGGCTTCACCCCTCCACTTT	CASSLDPGQGASPLHF
.	TRBV4-1	TRBJ2-7	TRBD1	TGCGCCAGCAGCCAAGATTACGCAGGGGGTCCGTACGAGCAGTACTTC	CASSQDYAGGPYEQYF
.	TRBV19	TRBJ2-2	.	TGTGCCAGTAGCCCTGGACAGTTTTGGGTCGGGGAGCTGTTTTTT	CASSPGQFWVGELFF
.	TRBV29-1	TRBJ1-4	TRBD1	TGCAGCGTGGAGGACAGGGGAAGTGAAAAACTGTTTTTT	CSVEDRGSEKLFF
.	TRBV5-5	TRBJ1-2	.	TGTGCCAGCAGCTTGGATTCGTGGGCTTCTAACTATGGCTACACCTTC	CASSLDSWASNYGYTF
.	TRBV7-8	TRBJ2-7	.	TGTGCCAGCAGCTTAGTTCAGGGGCCCCACTTCTACGAGCAGTACTTC	CASSLVQGPHFYEQYF